This T cell receptor beta chain emerged from a study of blood T cell repertoires in COVID-19. For the study at large: The study drew acute and convalescent COVID-19 samples from the United States, Italy and Spain.

Repertoires were generated with immunoSEQ multiplex PCR, while TCRdb's copy carries only in-frame clones and drops some. The data show fewer than 300,000 clones, 80% to 95% seen once. V was clipped by 0 bases and J by 6 bases, with 12 bases between them. The CDR3 contains 15 residues. CDR1 is ENHRY, CDR2 SYGVKD, per germline. Sequenced sample: PBMCs or T cells enriched from blood (not recorded which). The source is a woman aged 25 to 39 who had recovered from COVID-19. The rearrangement links TRBV10-3 to TRBJ1-5, with D perhaps TRBD1 (6 bases). DNA for the CDR3: TGTGCCATCAGTGAGTCAGGGGGAGTAGGTCAGCCCCAGCATTTT. Encoded protein: CAISESGGVGQPQHF.